A selection of T cell receptor beta chains follows, all from one sample in a study of memory CD4+ T cells and cytomegalovirus serostatus. The assay was immunoSEQ multiplex PCR, and TCRdb's table has in-frame clones only and misses some. The table records more than 35,000 clones, around 80% of them present only once. Sequencing was carried out using memory CD4+ T cells from blood. The receptor set was obtained from an adult in good health and CMV-seropositive. Each CDR3 is given with its conserved first and last residue. A D gene is named only where the DNA matches it firmly. Clone size is stated in some rows and not others, as once, few, many or a class when expanded.

d_call: -
clone_size: -
v_call: TRBV2
j_call: TRBJ1-1
cdr3_nt: TGTGCCAGCAGTGAGGACAGCGTTTCTGAAGCTTTCTTT
cdr3_aa: CASSEDSVSEAFF

d_call: TRBD1
clone_size: -
v_call: TRBV4-1
j_call: TRBJ1-6
cdr3_nt: TGCGCCAGCAGCCAAACGAGAGCTGGACAGGGGCTTTCACCCCTCCACTTT
cdr3_aa: CASSQTRAGQGLSPLHF

d_call: TRBD1
clone_size: -
v_call: TRBV4-1
j_call: TRBJ2-7
cdr3_nt: TGCGCCAGCAGCCAGTACCGGGACAGTCCCTACGAGCAGTACTTC
cdr3_aa: CASSQYRDSPYEQYF

d_call: TRBD2
clone_size: -
v_call: TRBV2
j_call: TRBJ2-1
cdr3_nt: TGTGCCAGCAGCGGGACTAGAAACGAGCAGTTCTTC
cdr3_aa: CASSGTRNEQFF

d_call: -
clone_size: -
v_call: TRBV18
j_call: TRBJ2-3
cdr3_nt: TGTGCCAGCTCACCTCAAGTAGATACGCAGTATTTT
cdr3_aa: CASSPQVDTQYF

d_call: -
clone_size: -
v_call: TRBV4-3
j_call: TRBJ2-7
cdr3_nt: TGCGCCAACAGCCAAGAACAGCAAACCTACGAGCAGTACTTC
cdr3_aa: CANSQEQQTYEQYF

d_call: -
clone_size: -
v_call: TRBV28
j_call: TRBJ2-2
cdr3_nt: TGTGCCAGCAGCACTCCCCGACACGTAGCCGGGGAGCTGTTTTTT
cdr3_aa: CASSTPRHVAGELFF

d_call: -
clone_size: few
v_call: TRBV4-3
j_call: TRBJ1-1
cdr3_nt: TGCGCCAGCAGCCAAGATTATGGTCAGGGGTTTAGCACTGAAGCTTTCTTT
cdr3_aa: CASSQDYGQGFSTEAFF

d_call: -
clone_size: -
v_call: TRBV7-9
j_call: TRBJ1-5
cdr3_nt: TGTGCCAGCAGCCAAGCGACAGGATTGGATCAGCCCCAGCATTTT
cdr3_aa: CASSQATGLDQPQHF

d_call: TRBD2
clone_size: once
v_call: TRBV7-3
j_call: TRBJ2-1
cdr3_nt: TGTGCCAGCAGCTCGGGACTAGGCAATGAGCAGTTCTTC
cdr3_aa: CASSSGLGNEQFF

d_call: -
clone_size: -
v_call: TRBV14
j_call: TRBJ1-4
cdr3_nt: TGTGCCAGCAGCCAGCGTCGGGGGGGATTGTACGAAAAACTGTTTTTT
cdr3_aa: CASSQRRGGLYEKLFF

d_call: -
clone_size: -
v_call: TRBV7-8
j_call: TRBJ1-6
cdr3_nt: TGTGCCAGCAGCCGAGTTCTTGAGAGCGATAATTCACCCCTCCACTTT
cdr3_aa: CASSRVLESDNSPLHF

d_call: -
clone_size: few
v_call: TRBV11-2
j_call: TRBJ2-7
cdr3_nt: TGTGCCAGCAGCTTGCCAGGGGTCTACGAGCAGTACTTC
cdr3_aa: CASSLPGVYEQYF

d_call: -
clone_size: few
v_call: TRBV28
j_call: TRBJ1-6
cdr3_nt: TGTGCCAGCAGGGAAGGACAGACCAATTCACCCCTCCACTTT
cdr3_aa: CASREGQTNSPLHF

d_call: -
clone_size: -
v_call: TRBV21-1
j_call: TRBJ2-3
cdr3_nt: TGTGCCAGCAGCAAAGCTCCTAGGTGGGATACGCAGTATTTT
cdr3_aa: CASSKAPRWDTQYF

d_call: TRBD2
clone_size: -
v_call: TRBV7-2
j_call: TRBJ2-1
cdr3_nt: TGTGCCAGCAGCTTAGTTCGACTAGCGGGGACTAATGAGCAGTTCTTC
cdr3_aa: CASSLVRLAGTNEQFF

d_call: TRBD2
clone_size: once
v_call: TRBV2
j_call: TRBJ2-1
cdr3_nt: TGTGCCAGCAGGGTTACTAGCGGGGACGGGAATGAGCAGTTCTTC
cdr3_aa: CASRVTSGDGNEQFF

d_call: TRBD2
clone_size: -
v_call: TRBV9
j_call: TRBJ2-1
cdr3_nt: TGTGCCAGCAGTGGACTAGCGGGGGGCGTTGAGCAGTTCTTC
cdr3_aa: CASSGLAGGVEQFF

d_call: TRBD1
clone_size: -
v_call: TRBV5-1
j_call: TRBJ2-3
cdr3_nt: TGCGCCAGCAGCCCTGGGACAGGGCGAGATACGCAGTATTTT
cdr3_aa: CASSPGTGRDTQYF

d_call: TRBD1
clone_size: once
v_call: TRBV11-2
j_call: TRBJ1-2
cdr3_nt: TGTGCCAGCAGCTTGGGACAGGGGAACTATGGCTACACCTTC
cdr3_aa: CASSLGQGNYGYTF

d_call: TRBD1
clone_size: -
v_call: TRBV18
j_call: TRBJ1-5
cdr3_nt: TGTGCCAGCTCAAAAAAAGGGACAGGGAACGGCAATCAGCCCCAGCATTTT
cdr3_aa: CASSKKGTGNGNQPQHF